This T cell receptor (beta chain) was sequenced for a study of OX40 agonist ivuxolimab in advanced cancers. This table comes from immunoSEQ multiplex PCR, and its TCRdb copy is limited to in-frame clones, with some not included. This table has fewer than 60,000 clones, more than 75% appearing once. As concerns this clone: What it binds is not known.

The study's findings and limits: Also showing low normalized T-cell clonal expansion were some of the nonresponders. At 0.1 to 3.0 mg/kg, CD4+ and CD8+ blood T cells expanded clonally by week 6. Among T cells, CD8+ cells averaged more expanded clones than CD4+ cells.

The germline V and J ends were trimmed by 5 bases and 4 bases, with 9 bases remaining between them. The V gene's germline CDR1 is LNHDA and CDR2 SQIVND (reference sequence). The CDR3 length is 13 residues. This material consisted of CD4+ or CD8+ T cells sorted from blood, taken in a trial of the OX40 agonist ivuxolimab. This chain connects TRBV19 to TRBJ2-1; D is ambiguous. This TCR came from an adult with an advanced solid tumor such as melanoma, head and neck, liver or kidney cancer. In DNA, the CDR3 is TGTGCCAGTAGTCTCCCACCATACAATGAGCAGTTCTTC. As protein: CASSLPPYNEQFF.